This TCR beta chain comes out of a study of blood T cell repertoires in COVID-19 (dated by TCRdb to 2018 to 2021). With respect to the entire study: Samples covering the acute and convalescent phases of COVID-19 were provided by collaborators in the United States, Italy and Spain. The repertoires were released in a freely available public database meant as a resource for research on the immune response to SARS-CoV-2. Where HLA class I and class II types were available, the types were taken from metadata supplied by the sample provider, not from assay-based typing. Samples came from the ongoing ImmuneRACE study (first 160 participants) plus 1,254 subjects from 6 global collaborators. Subjects who had been exposed to COVID-19, were actively infected with it, or had recovered from it provided the deeply sampled blood TCRbeta repertoires that made up the dataset. Sample metadata almost always included a de-identified subject ID, COVID-19 status, age in years and sex. The prospective study material was composed of cDNA or gDNA derived from T cells, B-cell-depleted T cells, or PBMCs.

General conclusions and limits of the study: Clinical and demographic metadata were provided uncurated, with the amount varying by source and participant.

As for this clone: Its binding antigen is unknown. The sample holds no much larger clone one base away, and base qualities are not on file.

The immunoSEQ Assay, a bias-controlled multiplex PCR, was used to amplify TCRbeta CDR3 regions from genomic DNA. Regarding the original processing steps: Within the assay, amplification of reference gene primers was used to estimate how many nucleated cells each sample contained. Sequence reads were collapsed and filtered to measure the absolute abundance of every unique TCRbeta CDR3 rearrangement. For each sample, productive Simpson clonality was calculated as the square root of Simpson's diversity index over productive rearrangements. Here the immuneACCESS table is served through TCRdb, limited to in-frame sequences with V and J called. Missing clones are a known gap in these copies; in checked studies unresolved V genes cover under half, and the rest lacks a known reason. The D gene and trimming were derived from the DNA, and the V and J assignments and clone size from that table. Here the sample has 400,000 to 450,000 clones; 80% to 90% occur a single time. Roughly 1.1% of the sample goes to the ten largest clones.

Participants in the prospective study were aged about 18 to 100 years, lived in 24 United States geographic areas, and enrolled through a virtual design. In the prospective study, participants were assigned to cohorts based on the clinical history participants reported in a screening survey and a study questionnaire. For ImmuneRACE Cohort 3, a participant was defined as recovered based on two consecutive negative NP/OP PCR tests, clearance by a healthcare professional, or resolution of symptoms. Mobile phlebotomists in the prospective study collected whole blood, serum and a nasopharyngeal or oropharyngeal swab from every participant. Prospective study participants could optionally give additional blood draws and questionnaires over an approximately two-month period. Prospective study blood samples were shipped either frozen or at room temperature before DNA extraction. V has 2 bases trimmed and J has 8 bases trimmed; junction bases matching no gene number 12. CDR1 and CDR2, looked up from the germline V gene (reference sequence), are MNHEY and SMNVEV. From its cysteine to its phenylalanine, the CDR3 spans 19 amino acids. Only CDR3 DNA is held: 57 bases, read in frame from base 1.

The sequence was obtained from a man aged 25 to 40 who had recovered from COVID-19. The V and J genes are TRBV27 and TRBJ2-1; 16 nucleotides in the junction match TRBD2. The sequencing input was PBMCs or T cells enriched from blood (not recorded which). CDR3 loop: CASSLTGLAGGPSFYEQFF. The sequenced DNA is TGTGCCAGCAGTTTAACGGGACTAGCGGGAGGGCCCTCTTTTTATGAGCAGTTCTTC.